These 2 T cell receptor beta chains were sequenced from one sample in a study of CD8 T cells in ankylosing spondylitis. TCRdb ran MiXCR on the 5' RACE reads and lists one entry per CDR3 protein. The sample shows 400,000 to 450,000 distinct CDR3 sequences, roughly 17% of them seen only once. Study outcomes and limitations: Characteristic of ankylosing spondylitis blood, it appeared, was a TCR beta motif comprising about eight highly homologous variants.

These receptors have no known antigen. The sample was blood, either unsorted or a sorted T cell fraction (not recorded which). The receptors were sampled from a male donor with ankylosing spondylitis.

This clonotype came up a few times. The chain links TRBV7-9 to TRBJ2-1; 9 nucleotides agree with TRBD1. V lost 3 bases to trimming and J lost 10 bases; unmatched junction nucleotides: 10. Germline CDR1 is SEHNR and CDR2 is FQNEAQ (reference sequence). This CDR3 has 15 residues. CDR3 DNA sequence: TGTGCCAGCAGCTTCCGGGACAGGGTAGTGGGCGAGCAGTTCTTC. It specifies CASSFRDRVVGEQFF.

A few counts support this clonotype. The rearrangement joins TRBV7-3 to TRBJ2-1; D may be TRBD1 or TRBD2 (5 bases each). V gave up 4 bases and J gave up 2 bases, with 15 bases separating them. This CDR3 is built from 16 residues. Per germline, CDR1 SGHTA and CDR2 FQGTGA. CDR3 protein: CASSSGDGRTYNEQFF. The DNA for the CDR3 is TGTGCCAGCAGCTCCGGGGACGGTCGAACCTACAATGAGCAGTTCTTC.